This T cell receptor beta chain derives from a study of cytomegalovirus exposure and HLA in healthy donors. It was with 60 Vbeta and 13 Jbeta primers that the PCR ran. Assay used: immunoSEQ multiplex PCR; TCRdb lists only in-frame clones, some missing. The data hold about 64,000 clones, with roughly 85% observed a single time. Sequenced material: PBMCs. The receptor was isolated from a female donor in good health and CMV-seronegative.

The CDR3 nucleotides read TGTGCCAGCAGCCATCAGGGACTAGCGGGAGCAGATACGCAGTATTTT. Protein sequence: CASSHQGLAGADTQYF. The gene calls are TRBV7-2 and TRBJ2-3, with 14 bases fitting TRBD2. CDR1 and CDR2 from the germline V gene are SGHTA and FQGNSA. The CDR3 is made up of 16 amino acids. Trimming cost V 5 bases and J 4 bases; bases outside gene matches: 5.